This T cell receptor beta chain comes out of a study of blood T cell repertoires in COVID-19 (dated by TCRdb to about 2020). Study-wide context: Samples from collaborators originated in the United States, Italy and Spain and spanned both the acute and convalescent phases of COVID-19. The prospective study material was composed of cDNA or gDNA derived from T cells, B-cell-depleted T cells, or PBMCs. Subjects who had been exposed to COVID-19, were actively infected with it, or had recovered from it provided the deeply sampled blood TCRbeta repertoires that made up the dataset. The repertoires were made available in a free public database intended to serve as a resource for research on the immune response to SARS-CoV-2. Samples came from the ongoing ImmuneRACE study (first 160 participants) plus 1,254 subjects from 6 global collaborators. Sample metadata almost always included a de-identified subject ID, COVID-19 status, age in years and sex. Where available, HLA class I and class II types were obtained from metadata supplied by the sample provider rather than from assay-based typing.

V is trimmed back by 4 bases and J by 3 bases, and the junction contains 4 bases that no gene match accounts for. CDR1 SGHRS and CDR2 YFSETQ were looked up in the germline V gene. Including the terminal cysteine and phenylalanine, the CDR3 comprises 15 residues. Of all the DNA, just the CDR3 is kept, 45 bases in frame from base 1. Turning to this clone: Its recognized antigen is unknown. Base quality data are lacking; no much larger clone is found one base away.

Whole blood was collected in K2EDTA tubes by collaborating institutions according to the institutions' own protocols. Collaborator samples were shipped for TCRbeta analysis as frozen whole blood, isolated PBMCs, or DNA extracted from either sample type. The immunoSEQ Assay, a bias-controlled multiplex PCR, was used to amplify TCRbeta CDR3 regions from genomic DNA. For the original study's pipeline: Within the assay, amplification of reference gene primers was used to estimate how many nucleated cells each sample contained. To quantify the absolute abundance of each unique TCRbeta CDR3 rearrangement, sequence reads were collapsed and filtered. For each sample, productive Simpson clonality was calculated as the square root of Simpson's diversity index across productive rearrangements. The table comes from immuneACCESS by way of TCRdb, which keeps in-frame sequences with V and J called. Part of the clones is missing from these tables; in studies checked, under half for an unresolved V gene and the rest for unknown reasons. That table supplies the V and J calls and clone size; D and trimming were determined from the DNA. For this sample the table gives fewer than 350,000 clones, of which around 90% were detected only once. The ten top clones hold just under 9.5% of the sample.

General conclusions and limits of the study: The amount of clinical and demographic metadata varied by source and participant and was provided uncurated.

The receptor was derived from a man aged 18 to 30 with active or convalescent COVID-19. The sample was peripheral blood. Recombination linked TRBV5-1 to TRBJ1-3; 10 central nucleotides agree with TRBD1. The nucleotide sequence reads TGCGCCAGCAGCCAAGACAGGGGGCTTGGAAACACCATATATTTT. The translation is CASSQDRGLGNTIYF.